A few counts support the clone carrying this T cell receptor (beta chain). The antigen is unknown. This entry belongs to a study of identical twins. MiXCR, run by TCRdb on the 5' RACE reads, gives a single entry per CDR3 protein. In the table there are under 350,000 distinct CDR3 sequences, just under 9.5% of which are singletons. Looked up from germline, CDR1 is LGHNA and CDR2 is YNFKEQ. The V gene end was trimmed by 2 bases and the J gene end by 8 bases; junction bases not matched to a gene: 9. The CDR3 is made up of 16 amino acids. The study's findings and limits: The presence of invariant MAIT and iNKT cells could partly confound analyses of zero-insertion sequences.

These sequences were also reported in another study, on yellow fever vaccine responses in identical twins.

Source material: CD8+ T cells sorted from blood. The receptor was derived from a woman younger than 35 in good health. The V gene is TRBV4-2, the J gene TRBJ2-1; 10 nucleotides agree with TRBD1. The CDR3: CASSQPGQGRGDEQFF. The CDR3 DNA follows: TGTGCCAGCAGCCAACCGGGACAGGGGAGAGGGGATGAGCAGTTCTTC.